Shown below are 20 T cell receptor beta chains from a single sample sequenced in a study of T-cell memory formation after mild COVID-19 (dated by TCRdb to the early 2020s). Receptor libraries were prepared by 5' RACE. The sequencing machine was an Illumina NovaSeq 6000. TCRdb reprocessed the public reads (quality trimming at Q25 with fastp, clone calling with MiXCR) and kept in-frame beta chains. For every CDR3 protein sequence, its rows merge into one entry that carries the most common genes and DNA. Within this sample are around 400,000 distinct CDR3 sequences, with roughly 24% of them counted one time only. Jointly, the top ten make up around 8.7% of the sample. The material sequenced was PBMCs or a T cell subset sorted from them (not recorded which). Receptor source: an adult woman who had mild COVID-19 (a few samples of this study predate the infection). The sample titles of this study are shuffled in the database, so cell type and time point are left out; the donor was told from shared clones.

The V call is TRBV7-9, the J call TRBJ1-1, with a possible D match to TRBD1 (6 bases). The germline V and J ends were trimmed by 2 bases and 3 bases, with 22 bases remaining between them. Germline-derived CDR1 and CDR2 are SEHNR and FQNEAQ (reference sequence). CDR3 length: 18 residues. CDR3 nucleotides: TGTGCCAGCAGCTTAAAGGCTTGGGGGGCGGAGAGAGACACTGAAGCTTTCTTT. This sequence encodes CASSLKAWGAERDTEAFF. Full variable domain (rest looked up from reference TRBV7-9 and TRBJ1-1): DTGVSQNPRHKITKRGQNVTFRCDPISEHNRLYWYRQTLGQGPEFLTYFQNEAQLEKSRLLSDRFSAERPKGSFSTLEIQRTEQGDSAMYLCASSLKAWGAERDTEAFFGQGTRLTVV.

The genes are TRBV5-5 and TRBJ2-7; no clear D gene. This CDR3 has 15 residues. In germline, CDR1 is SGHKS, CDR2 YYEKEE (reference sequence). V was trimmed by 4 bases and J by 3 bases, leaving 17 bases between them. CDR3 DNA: TGTGCCAGCAGCCCTACGGATCTAAACCGCTACGAGCAGTACTTC. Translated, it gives CASSPTDLNRYEQYF.

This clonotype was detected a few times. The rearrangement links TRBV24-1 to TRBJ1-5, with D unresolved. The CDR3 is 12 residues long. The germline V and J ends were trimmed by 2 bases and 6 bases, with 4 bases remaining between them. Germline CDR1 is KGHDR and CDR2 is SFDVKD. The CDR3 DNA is TGTGCCACCAGTGATTCAGGTCAGCCCCAGCATTTT. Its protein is CATSDSGQPQHF.

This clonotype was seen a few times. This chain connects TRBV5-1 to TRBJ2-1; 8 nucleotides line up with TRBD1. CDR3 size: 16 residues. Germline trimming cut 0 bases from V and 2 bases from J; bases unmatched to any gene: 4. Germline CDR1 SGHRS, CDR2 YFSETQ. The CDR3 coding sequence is TGCGCCAGCAGCTTGGACAGGGGGACTGCCTACAATGAGCAGTTCTTC. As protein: CASSLDRGTAYNEQFF. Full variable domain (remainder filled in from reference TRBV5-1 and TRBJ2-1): KAGVTQTPRYLIKTRGQQVTLSCSPISGHRSVSWYQQTPGQGLQFLFEYFSETQRNKGNFPGRFSGRQFSNSRSEMNVSTLELGDSALYLCASSLDRGTAYNEQFFGPGTRLTVL.

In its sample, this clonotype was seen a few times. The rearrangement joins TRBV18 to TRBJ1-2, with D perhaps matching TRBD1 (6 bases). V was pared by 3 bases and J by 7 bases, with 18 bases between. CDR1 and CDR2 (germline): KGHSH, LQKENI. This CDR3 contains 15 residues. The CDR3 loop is CASSPNNNGGVGYTF. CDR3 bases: TGTGCCAGCTCACCGAATAACAACGGGGGCGTTGGCTACACCTTC.

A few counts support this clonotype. CDR3 sequence: CASSLLGDGGPQHF. CDR3 sequence (DNA): TGTGCCAGCAGTTTACTCGGGGACGGAGGGCCCCAGCATTTT. The chain links TRBV12-3 or TRBV12-4 to TRBJ1-5; D perhaps matches TRBD1 (5 bases). The CDR3 is made up of 14 amino acids. The V gene lost 2 bases and the J gene lost 9 bases, with 14 bases spanning the gap.

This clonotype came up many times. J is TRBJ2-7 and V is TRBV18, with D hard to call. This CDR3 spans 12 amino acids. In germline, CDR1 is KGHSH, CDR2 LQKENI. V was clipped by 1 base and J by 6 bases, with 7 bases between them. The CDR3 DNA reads TGTGCCAGCTCACCACAGGGTACCGAGCAGTACTTC. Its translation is CASSPQGTEQYF.

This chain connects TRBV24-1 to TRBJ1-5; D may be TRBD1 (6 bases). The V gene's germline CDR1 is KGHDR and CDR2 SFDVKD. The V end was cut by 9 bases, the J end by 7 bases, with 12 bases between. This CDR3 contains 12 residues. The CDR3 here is CATGTGLQPQHF. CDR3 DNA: TGTGCCACCGGTACAGGGTTACAGCCCCAGCATTTT.

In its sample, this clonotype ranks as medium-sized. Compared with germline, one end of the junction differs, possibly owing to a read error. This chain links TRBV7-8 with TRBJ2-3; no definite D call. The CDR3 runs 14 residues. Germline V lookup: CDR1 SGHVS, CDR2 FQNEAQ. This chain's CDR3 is CASGLTPYTDTQYF. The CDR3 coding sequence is TGTGCCAGCGGCTTGACCCCCTACACAGATACGCAGTATTTT.

CDR3 sequence (DNA): TGTGCCAGCAGCTTGGGGCAGGGCGGAAATTCACCCCTCCACTTT. It yields the protein CASSLGQGGNSPLHF. The rearrangement uses TRBV5-4 and TRBJ1-6, with D possibly TRBD1 on 5 matching bases. Germline assignment: CDR1 SGHNT and CDR2 YYREEE (reference sequence). The CDR3 has 15 residues. V was trimmed by 0 bases and J by 7 bases, leaving 11 bases between them.

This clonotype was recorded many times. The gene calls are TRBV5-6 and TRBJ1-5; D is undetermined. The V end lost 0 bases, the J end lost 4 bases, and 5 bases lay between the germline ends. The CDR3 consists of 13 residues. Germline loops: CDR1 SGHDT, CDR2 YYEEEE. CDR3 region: CASSLGLNQPQHF. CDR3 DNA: TGTGCCAGCAGCTTGGGCCTTAATCAGCCCCAGCATTTT. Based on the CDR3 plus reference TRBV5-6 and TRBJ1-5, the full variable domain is DAGVTQSPTHLIKTRGQQVTLRCSPKSGHDTVSWYQQALGQGPQFIFQYYEEEERQRGNFPDRFSGHQFPNYSSELNVNALLLGDSALYLCASSLGLNQPQHFGDGTRLSIL.

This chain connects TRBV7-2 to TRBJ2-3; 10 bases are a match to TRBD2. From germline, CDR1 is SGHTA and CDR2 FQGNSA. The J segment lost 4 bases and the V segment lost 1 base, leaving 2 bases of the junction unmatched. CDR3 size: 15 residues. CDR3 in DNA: TGTGCCAGCAGCTTAGAACTAGCGGGGCCAGATACGCAGTATTTT. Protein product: CASSLELAGPDTQYF.

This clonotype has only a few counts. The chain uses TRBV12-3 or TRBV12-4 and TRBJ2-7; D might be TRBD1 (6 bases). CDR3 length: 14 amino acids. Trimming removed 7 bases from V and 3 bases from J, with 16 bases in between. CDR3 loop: CASNQPGHGYEQYF. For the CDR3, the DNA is TGTGCCAGCAACCAACCGGGACACGGCTACGAGCAGTACTTC.

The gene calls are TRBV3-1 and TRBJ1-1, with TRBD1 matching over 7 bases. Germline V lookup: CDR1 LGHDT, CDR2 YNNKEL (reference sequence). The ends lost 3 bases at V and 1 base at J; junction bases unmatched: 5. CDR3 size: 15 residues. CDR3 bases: TGTGCCAGCAGCCACCTGGGACAGAGGAACACTGAAGCTTTCTTT. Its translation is CASSHLGQRNTEAFF.

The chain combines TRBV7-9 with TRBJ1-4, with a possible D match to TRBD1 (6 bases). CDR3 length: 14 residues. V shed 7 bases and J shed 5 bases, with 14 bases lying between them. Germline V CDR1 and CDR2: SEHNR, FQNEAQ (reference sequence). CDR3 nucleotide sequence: TGTGCCAGCACCGTCAGGGGCGGCAATGAAAAACTGTTTTTT. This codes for CASTVRGGNEKLFF.

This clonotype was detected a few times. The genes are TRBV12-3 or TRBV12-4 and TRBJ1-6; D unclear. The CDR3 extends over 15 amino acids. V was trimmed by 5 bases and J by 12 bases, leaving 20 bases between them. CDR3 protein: CASSPGLSRIGPLHF. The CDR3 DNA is TGTGCCAGCAGTCCCGGACTGTCGAGGATCGGACCCCTCCACTTT.

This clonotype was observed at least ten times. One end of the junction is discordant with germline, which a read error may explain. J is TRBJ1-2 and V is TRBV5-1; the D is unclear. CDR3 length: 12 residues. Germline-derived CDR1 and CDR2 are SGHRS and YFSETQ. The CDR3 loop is CASSLVGYGYTF. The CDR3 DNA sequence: TGTGCCAGCAGTTTAGTTGGCTATGGCTACACCTTC.

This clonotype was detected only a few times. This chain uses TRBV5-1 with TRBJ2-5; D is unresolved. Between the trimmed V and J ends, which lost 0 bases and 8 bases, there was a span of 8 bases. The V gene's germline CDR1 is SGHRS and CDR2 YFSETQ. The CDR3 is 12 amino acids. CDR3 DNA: TGCGCCAGCAGCTTGGAGCAGACAACCCAGTACTTC. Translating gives CASSLEQTTQYF.

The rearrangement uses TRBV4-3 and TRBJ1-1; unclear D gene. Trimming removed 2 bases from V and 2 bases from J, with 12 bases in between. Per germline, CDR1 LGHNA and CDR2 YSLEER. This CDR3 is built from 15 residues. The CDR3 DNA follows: TGCGCCAGCAGCCAATTGCAGTCTATAAACACTGAAGCTTTCTTT. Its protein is CASSQLQSINTEAFF.

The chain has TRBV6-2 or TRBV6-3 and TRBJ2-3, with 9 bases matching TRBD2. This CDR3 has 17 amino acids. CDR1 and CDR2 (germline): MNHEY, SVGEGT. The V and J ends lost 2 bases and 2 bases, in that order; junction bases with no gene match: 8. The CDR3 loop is CASSYGILAGLTDTQYF. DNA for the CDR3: TGTGCCAGCAGTTACGGTATTCTAGCGGGGCTCACAGATACGCAGTATTTT.